This T cell receptor beta chain was profiled in a study of PD-1 blockade in mismatch repair-deficient tumors (dated by TCRdb to the late 2010s). About the full investigation: Between September 2013 and September 2016, the trial enrolled about 93 consecutive patients with approximately 13 mismatch repair-deficient cancer types, every one of whom had been previously treated and was progressing. Tumor-associated T cell clones in the peripheral blood of patients responding to PD-1 blockade were tracked using deep sequencing of TCR CDR3 regions. What the study reported, not specific to this receptor: Rapid expansion after pembrolizumab followed by contraction, generally before radiologic responses, was shown by tumor-resident clones, which were often undetectable in blood before treatment.

Mismatch repair deficiency in every enrolled patient was established by polymerase chain reaction or immunohistochemistry. A few patients who responded to pembrolizumab therapy underwent TCR sequencing. Pembrolizumab PD-1 blockade was prospectively tested in advanced mismatch repair-deficient cancers, regardless of tissue of origin, in the phase II trial. Serial peripheral blood T cell samples were collected before and at multiple times after starting PD-1 blockade. Blood sampling time points were reported as weeks after the first dose of pembrolizumab. About this clone itself: Its antigen is still unknown. Per-base qualities were not stored, and no clone one base away is much larger.

The CDR3 measures 15 amino acids from cysteine to phenylalanine. The entry retains the CDR3 DNA only, 45 bases that are in frame from base 1. Taken from the germline V gene (reference sequence), the CDR1 and CDR2 loops are MNHEY and SMNVEV. V is pared back by 3 bases and J by 1 base, with 12 bases lying between the germline termini. To prepare the library, the immunoSEQ multiplex PCR assay was applied. Held by TCRdb, this immuneACCESS table contains in-frame sequences only and omits some clones. Under half of the omission traces to an unresolved V gene where checked; the cause of the rest is unknown. Across this sample there are roughly 50,000 clones, with over 65% seen only once. The ten largest clones represent more than 2.5% of the sample.

Recombination joined TRBV27 with TRBJ1-1, with no reliable assignment of the D segment. This receptor was identified in an adult with mismatch repair-deficient cancer. The specimen comprised peripheral blood, sampled 4 weeks after starting pembrolizumab. Here is the DNA: TGTGCCAGCAGTTTGTCCCAGATGGGGAACACTGAAGCTTTCTTT. Translated, this is CASSLSQMGNTEAFF.